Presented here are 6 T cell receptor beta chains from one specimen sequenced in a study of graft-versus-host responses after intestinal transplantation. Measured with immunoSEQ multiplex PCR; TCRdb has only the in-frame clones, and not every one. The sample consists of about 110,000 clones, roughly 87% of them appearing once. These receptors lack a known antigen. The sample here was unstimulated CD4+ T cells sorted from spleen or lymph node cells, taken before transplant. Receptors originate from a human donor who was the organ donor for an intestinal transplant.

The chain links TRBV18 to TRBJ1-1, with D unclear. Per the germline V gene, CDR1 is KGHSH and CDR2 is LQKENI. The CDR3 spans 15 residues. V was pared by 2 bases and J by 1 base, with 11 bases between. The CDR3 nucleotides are TGTGCCAGCTCACCAATGGCCATGGGGAACACTGAAGCTTTCTTT. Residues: CASSPMAMGNTEAFF.

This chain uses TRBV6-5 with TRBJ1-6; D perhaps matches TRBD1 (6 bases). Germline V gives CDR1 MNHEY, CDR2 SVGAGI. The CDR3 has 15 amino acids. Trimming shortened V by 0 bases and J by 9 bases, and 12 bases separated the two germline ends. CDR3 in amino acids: CASSYSVRGSSPLHF. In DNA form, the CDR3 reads TGTGCCAGCAGTTACTCGGTCAGGGGATCTTCACCCCTCCACTTT.

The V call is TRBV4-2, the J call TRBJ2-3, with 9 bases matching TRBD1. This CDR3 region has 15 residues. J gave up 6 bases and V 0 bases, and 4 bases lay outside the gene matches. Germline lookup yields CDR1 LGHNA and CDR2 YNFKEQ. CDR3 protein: CASSQEYRGQDTQYF. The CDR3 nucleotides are TGTGCCAGCAGCCAAGAATACAGGGGGCAGGATACGCAGTATTTT.

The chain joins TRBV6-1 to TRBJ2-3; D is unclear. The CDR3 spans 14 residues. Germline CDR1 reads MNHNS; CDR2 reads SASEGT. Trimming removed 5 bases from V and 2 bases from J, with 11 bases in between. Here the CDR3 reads CASSLGSNTDTQYF. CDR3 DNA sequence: TGTGCCAGCAGTCTGGGCAGTAACACAGATACGCAGTATTTT.

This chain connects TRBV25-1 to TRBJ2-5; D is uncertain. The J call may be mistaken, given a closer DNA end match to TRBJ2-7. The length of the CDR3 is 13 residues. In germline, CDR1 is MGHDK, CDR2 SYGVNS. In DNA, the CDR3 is TGTGCCAGCAGTGGTTTTAGGCGCGACGAGCAGTACTTC. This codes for CASSGFRRDEQYF.

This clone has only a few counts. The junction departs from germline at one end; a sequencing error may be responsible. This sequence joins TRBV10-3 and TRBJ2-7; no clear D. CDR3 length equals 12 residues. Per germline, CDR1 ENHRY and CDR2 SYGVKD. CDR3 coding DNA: TGTGCCAGCAGTGAAATCCCCTACGAGCAGTACTTC. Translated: CASSEIPYEQYF.